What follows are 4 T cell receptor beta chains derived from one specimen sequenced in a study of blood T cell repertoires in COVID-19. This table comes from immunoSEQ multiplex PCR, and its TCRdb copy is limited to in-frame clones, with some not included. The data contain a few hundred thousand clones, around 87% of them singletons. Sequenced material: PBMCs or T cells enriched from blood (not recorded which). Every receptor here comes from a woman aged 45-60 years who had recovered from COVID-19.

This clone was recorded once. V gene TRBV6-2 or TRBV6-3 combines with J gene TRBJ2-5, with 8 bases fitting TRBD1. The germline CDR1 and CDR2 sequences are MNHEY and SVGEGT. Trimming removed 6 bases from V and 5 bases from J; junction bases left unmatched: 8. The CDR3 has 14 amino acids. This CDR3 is CASSRDRGSETQYF. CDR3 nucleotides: TGTGCCAGCAGCAGAGACAGGGGCAGTGAGACCCAGTACTTC.

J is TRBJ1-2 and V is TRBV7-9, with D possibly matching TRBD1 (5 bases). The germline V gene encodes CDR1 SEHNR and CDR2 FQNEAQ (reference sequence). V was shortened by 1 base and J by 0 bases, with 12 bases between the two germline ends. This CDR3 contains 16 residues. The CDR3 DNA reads TGTGCCAGCAGCTTAGGTGGGGCAGGGTCTAACTATGGCTACACCTTC. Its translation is CASSLGGAGSNYGYTF. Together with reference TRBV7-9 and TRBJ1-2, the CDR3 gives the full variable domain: DTGVSQNPRHKITKRGQNVTFRCDPISEHNRLYWYRQTLGQGPEFLTYFQNEAQLEKSRLLSDRFSAERPKGSFSTLEIQRTEQGDSAMYLCASSLGGAGSNYGYTFGSGTRLTVV.

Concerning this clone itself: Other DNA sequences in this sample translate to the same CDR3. The CDR3 spells CASSQGARETQYF. The CDR3 region has the DNA TGCGCCAGCAGTCAGGGGGCGAGGGAGACCCAGTACTTC. The chain joins TRBV5-1 to TRBJ2-5; the match to TRBD1 covers 8 bases. Germline lookup yields CDR1 SGHRS and CDR2 YFSETQ. The V segment lost 5 bases and the J segment 5 bases; nucleotides outside the gene matches: 5. The CDR3 loop spans 13 amino acids.

This chain's CDR3 is CATRETGATDTQYF. The CDR3 DNA follows: TGTGCCACCAGAGAGACAGGGGCCACAGATACGCAGTATTTT. V usage is TRBV24-1 and J usage is TRBJ2-3, with TRBD1 matching over 8 bases. The V and J ends lost 7 bases and 2 bases, in that order; junction bases with no gene match: 4. The CDR3 contains 14 residues. Germline CDR1 and CDR2: KGHDR and SFDVKD.